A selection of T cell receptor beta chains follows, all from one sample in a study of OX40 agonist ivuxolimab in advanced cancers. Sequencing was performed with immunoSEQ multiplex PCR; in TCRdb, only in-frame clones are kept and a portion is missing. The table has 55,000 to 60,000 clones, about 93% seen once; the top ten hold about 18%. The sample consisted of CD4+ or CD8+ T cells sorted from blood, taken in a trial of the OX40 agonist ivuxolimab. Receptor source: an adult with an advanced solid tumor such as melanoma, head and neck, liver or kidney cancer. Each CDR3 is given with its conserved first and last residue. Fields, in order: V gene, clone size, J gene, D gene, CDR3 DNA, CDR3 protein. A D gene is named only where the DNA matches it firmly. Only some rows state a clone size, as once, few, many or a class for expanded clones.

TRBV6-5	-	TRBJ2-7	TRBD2	TGTGCCAGCAGTTACGGGGGACTAGCGGAATACGAGCAGTACTTC	CASSYGGLAEYEQYF
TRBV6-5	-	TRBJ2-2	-	TGTGCCAGCAGTTCGCCAGGGTGGGAGCTGTTTTTT	CASSSPGWELFF
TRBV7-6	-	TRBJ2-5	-	TGTGCCAGCAGCCCTGGGGCAGGGCGAGAGACCCAGTACTTC	CASSPGAGRETQYF
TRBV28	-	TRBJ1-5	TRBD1	TGTGCCAGCAGGCGACAGGGAACCCAGCATTTT	CASRRQGTQHF
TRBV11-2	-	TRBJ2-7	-	TGTGCCAGCAGCTTAGATCTATCGACCGGGACGCCAGGCTACGAGCAGTACTTC	CASSLDLSTGTPGYEQYF
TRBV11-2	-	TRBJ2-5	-	TGTGCCAGCAGCTTAAGGCAGACCCTCCAAGAGACCCAGTACTTC	CASSLRQTLQETQYF
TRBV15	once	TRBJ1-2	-	TGTGCCACCCGGTCAGTCCCATCACTAAGCCCCCACGGGGAAGGCTACACCTTC	CATRSVPSLSPHGEGYTF
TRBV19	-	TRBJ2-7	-	TGTGCCAGTAGTCCTCGTGGCGGTGGAGGACCCGAGCAGTACTTC	CASSPRGGGGPEQYF
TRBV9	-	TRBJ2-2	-	TGTGCCAGCAGCGTAGCGCGTATAGGGGACACCCTCACCGGGGAGCTGTTTTTT	CASSVARIGDTLTGELFF
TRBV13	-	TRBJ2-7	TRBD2	TGTGCCAGCAGCCCCCAGAGCGGGAGTTTGGACGAGCAGTACTTC	CASSPQSGSLDEQYF
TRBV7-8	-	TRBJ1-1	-	TGTGCCAGCAGCTTAGCGGGGGGAAACACTGAAGCTTTCTTT	CASSLAGGNTEAFF
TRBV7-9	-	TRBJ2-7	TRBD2	TGTGCCAGCAGCACGACTAGCGGGATGTCCTACGAGCAGTACTTC	CASSTTSGMSYEQYF
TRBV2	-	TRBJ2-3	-	TGTGCCAGCCGATTAGGGGGGCTTGTGATAACAGATACGCAGTATTTT	CASRLGGLVITDTQYF
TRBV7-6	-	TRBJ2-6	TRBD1	TGTGCCAGCAGCCCAATACGCACAGGGGGCTTTGGGGCCAACGTCCTGACTTTC	CASSPIRTGGFGANVLTF
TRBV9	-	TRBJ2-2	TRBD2	TGTGCCAGCAGCGTGACTAGCGGACCCCGTCTCTCCGGGGAGCTGTTTTTT	CASSVTSGPRLSGELFF
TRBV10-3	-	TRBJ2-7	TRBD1	TGTGCCATCAGTGCCGCCAATCAGGGGGACCCCTACGAGCAGTACTTC	CAISAANQGDPYEQYF
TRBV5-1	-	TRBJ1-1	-	TGCGCCAGCAGTTCGGCCACCCGGGGCACTGAAGCTTTCTTT	CASSSATRGTEAFF
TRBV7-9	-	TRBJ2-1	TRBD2	TGTGCCAGCAGCTTCCCTAGCGGGAGGAATGAGCAGTTCTTC	CASSFPSGRNEQFF
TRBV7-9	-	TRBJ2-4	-	TGTGCCAGCAGCTTCGGATCTGCCCTAGCCAAAAACATTCAGTACTTC	CASSFGSALAKNIQYF
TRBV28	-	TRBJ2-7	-	TGTGCCAGCAGAACCGACGGGGCCTACGAGCAGTACTTC	CASRTDGAYEQYF
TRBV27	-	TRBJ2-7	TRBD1	TGTGCCAGCAGTTTAAGCGGGACAGGGGTTCGGGAGCAGTACTTC	CASSLSGTGVREQYF
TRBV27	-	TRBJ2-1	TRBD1	TGTGCCAGCAGTTTCCGGGACAGGGGGCTGAATGAGCAGTTCTTC	CASSFRDRGLNEQFF
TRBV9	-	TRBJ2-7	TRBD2	TGTGCCAGCAGCGCCCGGACTAGCAGCTACGAGCAGTACTTC	CASSARTSSYEQYF
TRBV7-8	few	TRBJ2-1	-	TGTGCCAGCAGCTTAGTTACCTACAATGAGCAGTTCTTC	CASSLVTYNEQFF
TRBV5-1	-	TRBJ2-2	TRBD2	TGCGCCAGCAGCTTAACTAGCGGGTCTCCGAACACCGGGGAGCTGTTTTTT	CASSLTSGSPNTGELFF
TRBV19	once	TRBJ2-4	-	TGTGCCAGTAGCTCCTGGGACAAAAACATTCAGTACTTC	CASSSWDKNIQYF
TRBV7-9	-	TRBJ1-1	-	TGTGCCAGCAGCTTAGAACGCAGGGGGAACACTGAAGCTTTCTTT	CASSLERRGNTEAFF
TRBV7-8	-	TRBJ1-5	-	TGTGCCAGCAGCACCGCGGAGTCGGGACTGAGCAATCAGCCCCAGCATTTT	CASSTAESGLSNQPQHF
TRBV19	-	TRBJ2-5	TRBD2	TGTGCCAGTAGTATTGGGGGGGTTTTCCAAGAGACCCAGTACTTC	CASSIGGVFQETQYF
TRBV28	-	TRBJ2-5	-	TGTGCCAGCAGCGTGACAGGCCTCCAAGAGACCCAGTACTTC	CASSVTGLQETQYF
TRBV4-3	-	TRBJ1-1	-	TGCGCCAGCAGCCCAGGAAAGGCAACGGCGACGGGGTTGAACACTGAAGCTTTCTTT	CASSPGKATATGLNTEAFF
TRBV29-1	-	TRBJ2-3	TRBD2	TGCAGCGTTGAAGATTTATCCCTAGCGGGAGGAGATACGCAGTATTTT	CSVEDLSLAGGDTQYF
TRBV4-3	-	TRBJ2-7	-	TGCGCCAGCAGCCAAGATTCGAGCGGCTACGAGCAGTACTTC	CASSQDSSGYEQYF
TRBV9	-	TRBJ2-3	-	TGTGCCAGCAGCCCTGGGGGCGGCAGCACAGATACGCAGTATTTT	CASSPGGGSTDTQYF
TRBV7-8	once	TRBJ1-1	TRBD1	TGTGCCAGCAGCTTCGGGACAGGAGATGAAGCTTTCTTT	CASSFGTGDEAFF
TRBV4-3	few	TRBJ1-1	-	TGCGCCAGCAGCCTCCACGTAGTGAGTACAGTTGAAGCTTTCTTT	CASSLHVVSTVEAFF
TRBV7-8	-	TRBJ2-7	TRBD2	TGTGCCAGCAGCCCGGGACTAGCGGGAGGACTCCGCTCCTACGAGCAGTACTTC	CASSPGLAGGLRSYEQYF
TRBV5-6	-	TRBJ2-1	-	TGTGCCAGCAGCTTGGCCCTTGCTGGCTCCTACAATGAGCAGTTCTTC	CASSLALAGSYNEQFF
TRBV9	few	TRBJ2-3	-	TGTGCCAGCAGCGTAGGGCGGTGGACAGATACGCAGTATTTT	CASSVGRWTDTQYF
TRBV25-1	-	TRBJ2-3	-	TGTGCCAGCAGTGAAAACTTATTTCCCGCTGTAGAGGGTACGCAGTATTTT	CASSENLFPAVEGTQYF
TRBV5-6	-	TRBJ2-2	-	TGTGCCAGCAGCCTAACTAGTGCCGGGGAGCTGTTTTTT	CASSLTSAGELFF
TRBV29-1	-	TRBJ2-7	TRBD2	TGCAGCGTTGAACTAGCGGGAGGGTACGAGCAGTACTTC	CSVELAGGYEQYF